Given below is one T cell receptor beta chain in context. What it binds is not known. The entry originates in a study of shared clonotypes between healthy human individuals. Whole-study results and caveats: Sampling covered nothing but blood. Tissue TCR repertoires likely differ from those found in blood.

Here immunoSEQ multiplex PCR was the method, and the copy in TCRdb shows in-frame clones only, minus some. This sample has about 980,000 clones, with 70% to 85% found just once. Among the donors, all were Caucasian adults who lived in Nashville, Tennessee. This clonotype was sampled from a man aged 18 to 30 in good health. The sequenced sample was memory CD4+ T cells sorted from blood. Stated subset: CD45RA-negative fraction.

The CDR3 sequence: CASSLRPAWRSTLEYF. DNA of the CDR3: TGCGCCAGCAGCTTGCGGCCCGCGTGGCGTAGTACCCTGGAGTACTTC. The chain recombines TRBV5-1 with TRBJ2-7; D uncertain. The length of the CDR3 is 16 residues. V gave up 1 base and J gave up 11 bases, with 25 bases separating them. Germline lookup yields CDR1 SGHRS and CDR2 YFSETQ. The full variable domain, in which reference TRBV5-1 and TRBJ2-7 provide the parts outside the CDR3, is KAGVTQTPRYLIKTRGQQVTLSCSPISGHRSVSWYQQTPGQGLQFLFEYFSETQRNKGNFPGRFSGRQFSNSRSEMNVSTLELGDSALYLCASSLRPAWRSTLEYFGPGTRLTVT.